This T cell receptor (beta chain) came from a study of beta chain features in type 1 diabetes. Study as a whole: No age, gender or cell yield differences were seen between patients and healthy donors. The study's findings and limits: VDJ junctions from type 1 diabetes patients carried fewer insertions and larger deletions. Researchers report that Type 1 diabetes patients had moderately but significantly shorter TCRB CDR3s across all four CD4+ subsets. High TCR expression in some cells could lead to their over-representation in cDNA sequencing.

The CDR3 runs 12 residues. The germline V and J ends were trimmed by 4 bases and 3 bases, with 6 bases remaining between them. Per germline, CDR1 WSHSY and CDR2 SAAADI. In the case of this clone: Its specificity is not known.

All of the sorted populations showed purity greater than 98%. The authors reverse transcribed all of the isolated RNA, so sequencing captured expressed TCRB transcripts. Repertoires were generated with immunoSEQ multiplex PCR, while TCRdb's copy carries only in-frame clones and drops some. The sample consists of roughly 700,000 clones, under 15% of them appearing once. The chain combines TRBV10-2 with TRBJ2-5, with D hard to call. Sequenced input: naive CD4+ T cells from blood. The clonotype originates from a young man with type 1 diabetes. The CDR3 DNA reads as TGCGCCAGCAGTGGCGGTGAAGAGACCCAGTACTTC. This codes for CASSGGEETQYF.